This entry lists 14 T cell receptor beta chains sequenced from one sample in a study of T cell responses to AZD1222 COVID-19 vaccine. TCRdb's copy holds only in-frame clones and misses some; the assay was immunoSEQ multiplex PCR. This sample has around 95,000 clones, with 88% found just once. The sample consisted of peripheral blood, taken on day 0 of AZD1222 vaccination. The receptor set was obtained from an adult in good health.

The rearrangement uses TRBV11-3 and TRBJ2-1; D tentatively reads TRBD1 or TRBD2 (5 bases each). CDR1 SGHNT and CDR2 YENEEA come from the germline V gene. The CDR3 has 13 amino acids. With 0 bases removed from V and 7 bases from J, the gap between germline ends came to 7 bases. Written as DNA, the CDR3 is TGTGCCAGCAGCTTAGAATGGGGGAATGAGCAGTTCTTC. Its protein is CASSLEWGNEQFF.

The chain employs TRBV11-3 and TRBJ2-1; a weak D match, TRBD2 (5 bases). Trimming took 4 bases from V and 4 from J, leaving 14 bases between them. Germline CDR1 and CDR2: SGHNT and YENEEA. This CDR3 region has 15 residues. Here the CDR3 reads CASSSNFGEYNEQFF. CDR3 nucleotide sequence: TGTGCCAGCAGCTCAAATTTCGGGGAATACAATGAGCAGTTCTTC. Complete variable domain (other parts from reference TRBV11-3 and TRBJ2-1): EAGVVQSPRYKIIEKKQPVAFWCNPISGHNTLYWYLQNLGQGPELLIRYENEEAVDDSQLPKDRFSAERLKGVDSTLKIQPAELGDSAVYLCASSSNFGEYNEQFFGPGTRLTVL.

The chain recombines TRBV7-2 with TRBJ1-6; D remains ambiguous. The germline V gene has CDR1 SGHTA and CDR2 FQGNSA. V was clipped by 7 bases and J by 6 bases, with 7 bases between them. The CDR3 is 12 amino acids. CDR3 in amino acids: CASNMGNSPLHF. The CDR3 bases are TGTGCCAGCAACATGGGTAATTCACCCCTCCACTTT.

The chain couples TRBV13 to TRBJ2-7, with D unclear. Germline V lookup: CDR1 PRHDT, CDR2 FYEKMQ (reference sequence). This CDR3 spans 14 amino acids. The V and J ends lost 5 bases and 0 bases respectively, with 11 bases between them. In DNA, the CDR3 is TGTGCCAGCAGCCGGAAGACGAGCTCCTACGAGCAGTACTTC. Translating it yields CASSRKTSSYEQYF.

The chain joins TRBV7-2 to TRBJ2-3; a weak D match, TRBD2 (5 bases). From germline, CDR1 is SGHTA and CDR2 FQGNSA. V lost 4 bases and J 8 bases, leaving 16 bases between the germline ends. CDR3 length: 14 residues. CDR3 nucleotides: TGTGCCAGCAGCTCCCCTCCTATAGCGTTTACGCAGTATTTT. It yields the protein CASSSPPIAFTQYF.

The rearrangement links TRBV11-2 to TRBJ1-6; maybe TRBD1 (5 bases). Germline V CDR1 and CDR2: SGHAT, FQNNGV. This CDR3 is built from 14 residues. Trimming took off 4 bases at V and 5 bases at J, with 9 bases between the two ends. As DNA, the CDR3 is TGTGCCAGCAGCTCTAGGGGCAATAATTCACCCCTCCACTTT. It translates to CASSSRGNNSPLHF.

This chain joins TRBV10-3 and TRBJ2-1; no definite D call. The CDR3 contains 14 residues. Germline-derived CDR1 and CDR2 are ENHRY and SYGVKD. Deletions cut 4 bases from V and 4 bases from J, with 11 bases between. The CDR3 region has the DNA TGTGCCATCAGTGTTGGGTCCGGATACAATGAGCAGTTCTTC. Translated, it gives CAISVGSGYNEQFF.

The chain uses TRBV7-2 and TRBJ2-3; maybe TRBD2 (6 bases). Germline-derived CDR1 and CDR2 are SGHTA and FQGNSA. Trimming left V 5 bases short and J 0 bases short, with 21 bases between. This CDR3 has 18 residues. CDR3 coding DNA: TGTGCCAGCAGCCTAGGGTTGGTAGCGGTACTTAGCACAGATACGCAGTATTTT. Translation: CASSLGLVAVLSTDTQYF.

The chain combines TRBV9 with TRBJ1-1, with TRBD1 as a possible D gene (5 bases). The CDR3 has 14 residues. The V end was cut by 3 bases, the J end by 0 bases, with 9 bases between. CDR1 SGDLS and CDR2 YYNGEE come from the germline V gene. CDR3 amino acids: CASSGDSLNTEAFF. The CDR3 nucleotides read TGTGCCAGCAGCGGCGACAGTCTGAACACTGAAGCTTTCTTT. Based on the CDR3 plus reference TRBV9 and TRBJ1-1, the full variable domain is DSGVTQTPKHLITATGQRVTLRCSPRSGDLSVYWYQQSLDQGLQFLIQYYNGEERAKGNILERFSAQQFPDLHSELNLSSLELGDSALYFCASSGDSLNTEAFFGQGTRLTVV.

V usage is TRBV5-4 and J usage is TRBJ2-1; TRBD2 matches 11 bases. With V trimmed by 10 bases and J by 7 bases, 7 bases remained unmatched. This CDR3 has 13 amino acids. CDR1 and CDR2 (germline): SGHNT, YYREEE (reference sequence). The CDR3 DNA is TGTGCCGGTTCTAGCGGGAGGAGAAATGAGCAGTTCTTC. Protein sequence: CAGSSGRRNEQFF.

The chain employs TRBV7-9 and TRBJ2-1, with a possible D match to TRBD2 (5 bases). Germline values: CDR1 SEHNR, CDR2 FQNEAQ (reference sequence). The V and J ends lost 1 base and 8 bases respectively, with 12 bases between them. The CDR3 has 14 amino acids. CDR3: CASSLGGISDEQFF. The DNA for the CDR3 is TGTGCCAGCAGCTTAGGAGGGATAAGCGATGAGCAGTTCTTC.

This clone was seen a few times. V is TRBV10-3 and J is TRBJ2-7, with 8 bases aligning to TRBD1. The J segment lost 6 bases and the V segment lost 8 bases, leaving 9 bases of the junction unmatched. The CDR3 covers 13 residues. In germline, CDR1 is ENHRY, CDR2 SYGVKD. CDR3 nucleotides: TGTGCCATCGAAGGACAGGGATTACGCGAGCAGTACTTC. Its protein product is CAIEGQGLREQYF.

The CDR3 reads CAQRSTNTGELFF. The CDR3 DNA follows: TGTGCGCAGCGGAGTACGAACACCGGGGAGCTGTTTTTT. The chain recombines TRBV7-2 with TRBJ2-2; perhaps TRBD2 as D (5 bases). CDR1 and CDR2 (germline): SGHTA, FQGNSA. The CDR3 consists of 13 residues.

The chain combines TRBV6-2 or TRBV6-3 with TRBJ1-5; 9 nucleotides agree with TRBD1. Germline-derived CDR1 and CDR2 are MNHEY and SVGEGT. V was pared by 6 bases and J by 5 bases, with 5 bases of the junction left unmatched. The CDR3 covers 14 residues. DNA for the CDR3: TGTGCCAGCAGACCTCGACAGGGGGATCAGCCCCAGCATTTT. Amino acids: CASRPRQGDQPQHF.